The clone carrying this T cell receptor (beta chain) showed up just a few times. The antigen is not known. The same CDR3 can be traced to other DNA sequences in this sample. 13 Jbeta primers and 60 Vbeta primers were used for the PCR. Libraries were prepared by immunoSEQ multiplex PCR; TCRdb keeps only in-frame clonotypes and omits some of them. The sample has roughly 98,000 clones, around 74% seen once. The ends lost 8 bases at V and 2 bases at J; junction bases unmatched: 5. Germline CDR1 LNHNV, CDR2 YYDKDF (reference sequence). The CDR3 length is 13 residues. The sample originates from a study of cytomegalovirus exposure and HLA in healthy donors. Study-level findings and limits: Earlier findings revealed that most TCR beta V segments proved productive either about 87% or about 30% of the time.

This receptor was taken from a woman between 65 and 79 years old in good health and CMV-seropositive. The material sequenced was PBMCs. The V gene is TRBV15, the J gene TRBJ2-5; 7 positions agree with TRBD1. This CDR3 reads CATSRDSQETQYF. The CDR3 DNA reads TGTGCCACCTCCCGGGACAGTCAAGAGACCCAGTACTTC.